This T cell receptor beta chain stems from a study of neurological immune-mediated disorders (dated by TCRdb to between 2017 and 2020). For context, the study as a whole: Among the approximately 34 multiple sclerosis patients, approximately 31 had relapsing-remitting MS and 3 had secondary progressive MS. The cohort comprised about 71 subjects: 14 HAM/TSP patients, 35 or so multiple sclerosis patients and about 20 healthy controls. The approximately 110 TCR-beta libraries included longitudinal samples, technical triplicates and paired sorted CD4+ and CD8+ T-cell subsets alongside PBMC samples. Peripheral blood TCR-beta repertoires from patients with HTLV-I-associated myelopathy (HAM/TSP), patients with multiple sclerosis, and healthy controls were compared in the study using UMI-based sequencing.

cDNA was synthesized by template-switch 5'RACE using a primer carrying a 10-nucleotide random unique molecular identifier by which each TCR transcript was tagged. Over 200 million TCR-beta sequences, covering 15-18 subjects, were produced in each sequencing run. Total RNA was extracted with the RNeasy kit. TCR-beta VDJ regions were amplified with primers for the TCR constant region and the 5'RACE anchor, using the KAPA Real-time Library Amplification kit. A first PCR added sample indexes and Illumina adaptors, after which a second PCR increased the library yield. After Ampure bead purification, the roughly 650 bp TCR product was size-selected on a 2% E-gel SizeSelection system. Before pooling, library quality was assessed on a Bioanalyzer, concentration was determined with Qubit, and library quantification was performed with the Kapa Library Quantification kit. Paired-end 2 x 150 bp sequencing of the libraries was performed on an Illumina HiSeq 2500. To increase sequence diversity, about 23-32% phiX was spiked into each library pool. Turning to the authors' computational methods: Quality-filtered reads were processed with the UMI-based MiGEC pipeline, which removed over 75% of raw TCR sequences during error correction. IMGT germline references were used for alignment of VDJ genes, and clonotypes were defined by a unique CDR3 amino acid sequence together with V-J genes. VDJtools evaluated clonal expansion, Shannon diversity and CDR3 relatedness (CalcPairwiseDistances, ClusterSamples); CLCbio workbench built phylogenetic trees. Using coefficient-of-variation modelling across technical triplicates, the study counted a clone as expanded if it had at least 8 unique UMIs. TCRdb redid the processing of the public reads, applying fastp at Q25 and MiXCR, and retained in-frame beta chains. Here each entry gathers all rows of one CDR3 protein and keeps the most common genes and DNA. These V and J calls rely on TCRdb rather than the paper's analysis. The sample table shows about 92,000 distinct CDR3 sequences, and around 3.6% are seen once. The ten largest make up approximately 3% of the sample.

This clonotype was seen many times. No antigen is known for it. Base-call qualities are not available, and no considerably larger clone is one nucleotide away. Libraries from unsorted PBMCs were made from 2 million PBMCs kept in RNAlater at -80 degrees C until RNA extraction. The multiple sclerosis patients were enrolled in a US clinical protocol that used magnetic resonance imaging to evaluate disease progression. Peripheral blood underwent Ficoll-Hypaque density gradient centrifugation to isolate PBMCs, which were then cryopreserved in liquid nitrogen. Summary of the overall study and its limitations: Phylogenetic analysis grouped repertoires from 18 of 34 MS patients into a cluster of related CDR3 sequences, suggesting a possible repertoire-level signature. The highest TCR clonal expansion was observed in HAM/TSP patients, whereas the lowest was observed in MS patients, even when compared with healthy controls. No identical CDR3 amino acid sequences were found to be shared among expanded clones across subjects, suggesting that TCR-beta repertoires were private in all groups. The MS cluster was not associated with any clinical or MRI features, and the authors stated that larger cohorts are needed.

V drops 0 bases and J drops 2 bases, leaving 9 bases in between. In the germline V gene, CDR1 corresponds to MNHEY and CDR2 to SVGAGI. Spanning cysteine to phenylalanine, the CDR3 consists of 15 amino acids. The DNA shown is the 45-base CDR3, in frame from base 1. This TCR was sampled from a woman aged 45 to 65 with multiple sclerosis. Sequenced input: PBMCs. The chain is encoded by TRBV6-5 joined to TRBJ2-3; the D gene is unclear. The CDR3 region has the sequence CASSYSGSSTDTQYF. The DNA reads as follows: TGTGCCAGCAGTTACTCTGGCAGTTCCACAGATACGCAGTATTTT.